This is a list of T cell receptor beta chains from one sample in a study of T cells in Graves' hyperthyroidism and ophthalmopathy. TCRdb ran MiXCR on the multiplex PCR reads and lists one entry per CDR3 protein. The data show about 480,000 distinct CDR3 sequences, 13% to 15% seen once. Material for sequencing was blood. These receptor sequences come from a young woman with Graves' hyperthyroidism. Both conserved end residues are part of each CDR3. D genes are given only for firm matches. Not all rows give a size; the values are once, few, many and, for expanded clones, a class.

TRBV29-1	TRBJ1-1	TRBD1	many	CSVQGGTQEAFF	TGCAGCGTTCAGGGGGGGACACAGGAAGCTTTCTTT
TRBV2	TRBJ1-6	NA	many	CASRDQQGRDSPLHF	TGTGCCAGCAGGGACCAACAGGGAAGGGATTCACCCCTCCACTTT
TRBV11-1	TRBJ2-3	NA	many	CASSRTDTYSDTQYF	TGTGCCAGCAGCCGGACGGACACCTATTCAGATACGCAGTATTTT
TRBV20-1	TRBJ2-1	TRBD1	NA	CSAARQGAADEQFF	TGCAGTGCGGCCAGACAGGGAGCGGCTGATGAGCAGTTCTTC
TRBV19	TRBJ1-2	NA	NA	CAGSWKRVSEANYGYTF	TGTGCCGGTAGTTGGAAGCGGGTTTCCGAAGCTAACTATGGCTACACCTTC
TRBV7-7	TRBJ2-1	TRBD1	many	CASSFGTGGAGEQFF	TGTGCTAGCAGCTTCGGGACAGGGGGGGCAGGTGAGCAGTTCTTC
TRBV4-1	TRBJ1-3	NA	many	CASSPKGDSGNTIYF	TGCGCCAGCAGCCCGAAAGGTGACTCTGGAAACACCATATATTTT
TRBV27	TRBJ1-1	NA	many	CASSLPGGVRAFF	TGTGCCAGCAGTTTACCGGGGGGCGTGAGAGCTTTCTTT
TRBV3-1	TRBJ2-3	NA	many	CASSQASPSTDTQYF	TGTGCCAGCAGCCAAGCTTCACCTAGCACAGATACGCAGTATTTT
TRBV7-3	TRBJ2-1	TRBD1	few	CASSLGTASYNGQFF	TGTGCCAGCAGCTTAGGGACAGCCTCCTACAATGGGCAGTTCTTC
TRBV12-3/TRBV12-4	TRBJ1-1	NA	many	CASSPKEVEAFF	TGTGCCAGCAGTCCGAAGGAGGTTGAAGCTTTCTTT
TRBV19	TRBJ2-1	TRBD1	NA	CASSTGTVGNEQFF	TGTGCCAGTAGTACCGGGACAGTAGGGAATGAGCAGTTCTTC
TRBV2	TRBJ2-7	TRBD2	many	CASSRTSGYEQYF	TGTGCCAGCAGTCGGACTAGCGGTTACGAGCAGTACTTC
TRBV29-1	TRBJ1-1	TRBD1	few	CSVTGGGTEAFF	TGCAGCGTAACAGGGGGCGGGACTGAAGCTTTCTTT
TRBV12-5	TRBJ1-2	NA	many	CASGLPLAGNYGYTF	TGTGCTAGTGGTTTGCCCCTCGCCGGGAACTATGGCTACACCTTC